Below are 8 T cell receptor beta chains sequenced from a single sample in a study of blood T cell repertoires in COVID-19. The method was immunoSEQ multiplex PCR; TCRdb's version includes in-frame clones alone and lacks a portion of them. The data contain roughly 220,000 clones, around 83% of them seen just once; the ten biggest clones take up 8% to 10%. The sequencing input was peripheral blood. These receptor sequences come from a woman aged 80 or over with COVID-19, enrolled during active disease.

This clone was seen once. Within the sample, other DNA sequences also encode this same CDR3. The rearrangement uses TRBV27 and TRBJ1-6, with D possibly matching TRBD1 (5 bases). Trimming pared 5 bases from V and 7 bases from J, leaving 12 bases between. The V gene's germline CDR1 is MNHEY and CDR2 SMNVEV (reference sequence). The CDR3 sequence is 14 residues long. CDR3 in DNA: TGTGCCAGCAGTCCCGACAGAGGAAATTCACCCCTCCACTTT. This sequence encodes CASSPDRGNSPLHF.

The chain joins TRBV10-3 to TRBJ1-2, with D unclear. Per germline, CDR1 ENHRY and CDR2 SYGVKD. The V end lost 6 bases, the J end lost 5 bases, and 13 bases lay between the germline ends. This CDR3 is 13 amino acids long. DNA for the CDR3: TGTGCCATCAGATCCTCCCTGAGTTATGGCTACACCTTC. It specifies CAIRSSLSYGYTF.

The rearrangement uses TRBV2 and TRBJ2-2; D perhaps matches TRBD2 (6 bases). From germline, CDR1 is SNHLY and CDR2 FYNNEI. V lost 7 bases to trimming and J lost 2 bases, with 20 bases between them. The CDR3 totals 17 residues. CDR3 region: CASTGLLWGDNTGELFF. Here the CDR3 DNA reads TGTGCCAGCACGGGACTGCTGTGGGGCGATAACACCGGGGAGCTGTTTTTT.

The rearrangement joins TRBV7-9 to TRBJ1-4; no reliable D call. CDR1 SEHNR and CDR2 FQNEAQ come from the germline V gene (reference sequence). The V gene lost 5 bases and the J gene lost 0 bases, with 16 bases spanning the gap. The CDR3 sequence is 17 residues long. CDR3 sequence reads: CASSPTPEIATNEKLFF. The CDR3 nucleotides read TGTGCCAGCAGCCCAACCCCAGAAATTGCAACTAATGAAAAACTGTTTTTT.

The chain uses TRBV2 and TRBJ1-3; D perhaps matches TRBD1 (5 bases). Trimming shortened V by 11 bases and J by 0 bases, and 14 bases separated the two germline ends. Germline CDR1 reads SNHLY; CDR2 reads FYNNEI. This CDR3 is 14 amino acids long. This chain's CDR3 is CAAGEGSSGNTIYF. The CDR3 bases are TGTGCCGCGGGGGAGGGAAGCTCTGGAAACACCATATATTTT.

The gene calls are TRBV7-6 and TRBJ2-3; unclear D gene. Between the trimmed V and J ends, which lost 4 bases and 3 bases, there was a span of 8 bases. The CDR3 loop spans 13 amino acids. Looked up from germline, CDR1 is SGHVS and CDR2 is FNYEAQ. The CDR3 here is CASSSSRTDTQYF. The CDR3 DNA follows: TGTGCCAGCAGCTCCTCTAGGACAGATACGCAGTATTTT.

The CDR3 loop reads CAWSVASGYETQYF. Here the CDR3 DNA reads TGTGCCTGGAGTGTAGCTAGCGGTTACGAGACCCAGTACTTC. V is TRBV30 and J is TRBJ2-5, with 7 bases matching TRBD2. Germline assignment: CDR1 GTSNPN and CDR2 SVGIG (reference sequence). CDR3 length: 14 residues. The ends lost 0 bases at V and 5 bases at J; junction bases unmatched: 6.

CDR3 protein: CASSNLVVETQYF. The CDR3 DNA sequence: TGTGCCAGCAGCAATCTAGTTGTAGAGACCCAGTACTTC. V usage is TRBV3-1 (or the pseudogene TRBV3-2) and J usage is TRBJ2-5, with D unclear. Germline V gene lookup returns CDR1 LGHDT and CDR2 YNNKEL (reference sequence). The V gene lost 5 bases and the J gene lost 4 bases, with 11 bases spanning the gap. This CDR3 contains 13 residues.